The subject of this entry is one T cell receptor beta chain. This CDR3 contains 16 residues. Trimming stripped 4 bases from V and 0 bases from J, with 12 bases between. Germline-derived CDR1 and CDR2 are LGHDT and YNNKEL (reference sequence). This sample stems from a study of molecular identifiers for immune sequencing clone quantification. For the study at large: Across replicate runs, RNA obtained from approximately 22,000 or 94,000 naive CD8 cells was divided into five, with four undergoing sequencing.

TCRdb called the PCR reads again in MiXCR, with one record for every CDR3 protein. Among approximately 500,000 distinct CDR3 sequences, less than 30% were seen once, and the ten largest hold around 0.78%. The rearrangement links TRBV3-1 to TRBJ1-4; D perhaps matches TRBD1 (5 bases). The source is a human donor in good health. Some libraries in this study had Jurkat cell RNA spiked in. The sample consisted of naive CD8+ T cells from blood, with Jurkat cell RNA spiked in. Subset specified: FACS-sorted CD8+CD4-CCR7+CD45RA+ naive T cells. CDR3 bases: TGTGCCAGCAGCCGGGGCAGGAGGCCAACTAATGAAAAACTGTTTTTT. Protein sequence: CASSRGRRPTNEKLFF.